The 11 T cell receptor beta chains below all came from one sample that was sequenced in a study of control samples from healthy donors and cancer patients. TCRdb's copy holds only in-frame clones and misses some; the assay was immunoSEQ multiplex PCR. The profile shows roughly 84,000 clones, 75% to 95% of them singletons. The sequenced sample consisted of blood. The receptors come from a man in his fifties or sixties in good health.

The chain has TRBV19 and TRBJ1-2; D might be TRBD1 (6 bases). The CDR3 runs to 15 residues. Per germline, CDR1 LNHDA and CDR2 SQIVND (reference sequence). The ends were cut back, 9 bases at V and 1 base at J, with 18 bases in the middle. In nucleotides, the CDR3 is TGTGCCAGCCTTGAGGCGGGGACAAGTAACTATGGCTACACCTTC. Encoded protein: CASLEAGTSNYGYTF.

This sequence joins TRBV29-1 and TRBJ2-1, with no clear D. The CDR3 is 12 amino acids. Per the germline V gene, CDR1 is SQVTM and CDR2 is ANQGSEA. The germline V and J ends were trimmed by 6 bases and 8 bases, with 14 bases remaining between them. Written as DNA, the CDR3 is TGCAGCGTCGCCTTTCGCGTGGATGAGCAGTTCTTC. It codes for CSVAFRVDEQFF.

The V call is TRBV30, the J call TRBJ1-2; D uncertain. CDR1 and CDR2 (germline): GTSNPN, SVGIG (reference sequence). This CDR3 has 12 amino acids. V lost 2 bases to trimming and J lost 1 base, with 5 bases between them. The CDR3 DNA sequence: TGTGCCTGGAGTAACCTTAACTATGGCTACACCTTC. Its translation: CAWSNLNYGYTF.

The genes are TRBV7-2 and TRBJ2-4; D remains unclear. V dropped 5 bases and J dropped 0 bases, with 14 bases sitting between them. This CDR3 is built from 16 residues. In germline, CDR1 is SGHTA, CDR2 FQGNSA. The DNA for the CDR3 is TGTGCCAGCAGCCTGAACCGAGAACTAGCCAAAAACATTCAGTACTTC. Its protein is CASSLNRELAKNIQYF.

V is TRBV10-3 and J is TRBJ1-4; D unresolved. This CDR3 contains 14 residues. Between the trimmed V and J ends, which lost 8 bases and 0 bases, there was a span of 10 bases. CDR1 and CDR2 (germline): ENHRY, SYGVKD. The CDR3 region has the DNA TGTGCCATCTCCGGGTCTTCAACTAATGAAAAACTGTTTTTT. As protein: CAISGSSTNEKLFF.

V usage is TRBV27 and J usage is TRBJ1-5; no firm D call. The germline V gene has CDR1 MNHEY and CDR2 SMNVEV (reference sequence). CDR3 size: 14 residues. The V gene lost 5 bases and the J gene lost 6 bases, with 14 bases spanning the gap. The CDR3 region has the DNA TGTGCCAGCAGTCCCAACAGAGAAGGTCAGCCCCAGCATTTT. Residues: CASSPNREGQPQHF.

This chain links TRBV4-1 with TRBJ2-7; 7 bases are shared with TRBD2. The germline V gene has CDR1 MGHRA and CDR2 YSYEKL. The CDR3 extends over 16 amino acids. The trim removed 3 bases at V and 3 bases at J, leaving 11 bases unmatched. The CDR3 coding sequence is TGCGCCAGCAGCCAGGGGAGGGTAACAGGTAACTACGAGCAGTACTTC. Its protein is CASSQGRVTGNYEQYF.

The CDR3 spells CASSPLNTGELFF. Here the CDR3 DNA reads TGTGCCAGCAGCCCCCTCAACACCGGGGAGCTGTTTTTT. The chain recombines TRBV7-2 with TRBJ2-2, with no clear D. V shed 5 bases and J shed 2 bases, with 6 bases lying between them. Germline V lookup: CDR1 SGHTA, CDR2 FQGNSA. The CDR3 length is 13 residues.

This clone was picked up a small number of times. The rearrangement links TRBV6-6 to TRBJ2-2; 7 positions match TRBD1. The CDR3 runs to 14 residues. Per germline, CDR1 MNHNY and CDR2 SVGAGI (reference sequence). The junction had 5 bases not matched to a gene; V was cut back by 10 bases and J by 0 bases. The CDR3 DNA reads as TGTGCCACCACAGGGGTTTCGAACACCGGGGAGCTGTTTTTT. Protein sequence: CATTGVSNTGELFF.

In DNA, the CDR3 is TGTGCCAGCAGTACCCGAGGGGGGAACACTGAAGCTTTCTTT. Its translation is CASSTRGGNTEAFF. The chain employs TRBV27 and TRBJ1-1, with a tentative D call TRBD1 (6 bases). The CDR3 loop spans 14 amino acids. Germline CDR1 and CDR2: MNHEY and SMNVEV (reference sequence). Trimming cost V 5 bases and J 1 base, with 11 bases left between them.

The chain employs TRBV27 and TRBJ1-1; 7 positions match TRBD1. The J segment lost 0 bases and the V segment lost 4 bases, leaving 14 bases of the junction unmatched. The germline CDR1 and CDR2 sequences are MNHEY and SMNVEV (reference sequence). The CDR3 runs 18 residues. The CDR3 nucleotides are TGTGCCAGCAGTTCCCTCGACAGGGCTAATAAGGTGAACACTGAAGCTTTCTTT. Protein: CASSSLDRANKVNTEAFF.